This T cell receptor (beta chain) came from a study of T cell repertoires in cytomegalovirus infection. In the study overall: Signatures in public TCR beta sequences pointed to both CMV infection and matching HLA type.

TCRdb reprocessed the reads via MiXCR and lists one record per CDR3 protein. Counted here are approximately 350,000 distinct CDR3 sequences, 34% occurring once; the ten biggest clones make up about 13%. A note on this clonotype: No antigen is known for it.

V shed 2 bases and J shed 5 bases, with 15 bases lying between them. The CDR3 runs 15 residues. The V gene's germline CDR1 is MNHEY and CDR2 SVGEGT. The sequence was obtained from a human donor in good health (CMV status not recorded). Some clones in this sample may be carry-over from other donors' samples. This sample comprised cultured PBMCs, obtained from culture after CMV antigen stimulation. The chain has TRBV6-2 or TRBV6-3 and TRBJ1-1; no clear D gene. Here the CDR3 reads CASSYAGTPKTEAFF. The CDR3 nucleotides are TGTGCCAGCAGTTACGCGGGAACCCCGAAGACTGAAGCTTTCTTT.